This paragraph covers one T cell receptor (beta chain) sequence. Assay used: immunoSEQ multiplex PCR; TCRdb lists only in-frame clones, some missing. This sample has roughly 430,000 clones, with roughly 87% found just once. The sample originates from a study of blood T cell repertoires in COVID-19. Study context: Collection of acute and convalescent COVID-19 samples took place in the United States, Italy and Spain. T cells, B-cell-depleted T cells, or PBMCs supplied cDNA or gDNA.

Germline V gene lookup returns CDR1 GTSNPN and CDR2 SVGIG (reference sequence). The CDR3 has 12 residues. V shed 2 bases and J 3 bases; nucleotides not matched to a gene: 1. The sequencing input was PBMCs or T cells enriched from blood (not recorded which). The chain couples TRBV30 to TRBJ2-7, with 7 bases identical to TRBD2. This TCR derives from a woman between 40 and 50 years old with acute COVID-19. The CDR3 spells CAWSRGDYEQYF. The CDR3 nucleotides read TGTGCCTGGAGTCGGGGGGACTACGAGCAGTACTTC.